The source of this T cell receptor (beta chain) is a study of T cell changes during pregnancy in multiple sclerosis. Using immunoSEQ multiplex PCR, the repertoire was profiled, and TCRdb retains in-frame clones only, with some absent. This sample carries approximately 100,000 clones, 90% to 95% of them seen once, and the ten largest clones take 2% to 2.5%. Germline assignment: CDR1 SGHRS and CDR2 YFSETQ. Trimming left V 0 bases short and J 8 bases short, with 11 bases between. This CDR3 is 13 amino acids long. The genes are TRBV5-1 and TRBJ1-2; no definite D call. The clonotype comes from a female donor with multiple sclerosis, enrolled in a pregnancy study. The sample here was peripheral blood, taken in the third trimester of pregnancy. This chain's CDR3 is CASSLVGGDGYTF. The CDR3 DNA follows: TGCGCCAGCAGCTTGGTAGGTGGAGACGGCTACACCTTC.